The next 26 T cell receptor beta chains were all read from a single sample in a study of shared clonotypes between healthy human individuals. Profiling relied on immunoSEQ multiplex PCR, and the TCRdb table lists in-frame clones only, not all of them. The data show about 530,000 clones, about 96% seen once. Material for sequencing was naive CD4+ T cells sorted from blood. Subset in this sample: CD45RA+ positively selected. All receptors come from a woman aged 25 to 39 in good health.

The chain recombines TRBV2 with TRBJ2-5, with 8 bases fitting TRBD2. The CDR3 is 16 amino acids. Losses at the gene ends were 4 bases for V and 1 base for J; bases not matched to a gene: 8. Germline assignment: CDR1 SNHLY and CDR2 FYNNEI. As DNA, the CDR3 is TGTGCCAGCAGTGTCGACATGGCGGGGGGCCAAGAGACCCAGTACTTC. Its protein is CASSVDMAGGQETQYF. Using reference TRBV2 and TRBJ2-5 for the parts outside the CDR3, the full variable domain is EPEVTQTPSHQVTQMGQEVILRCVPISNHLYFYWYRQILGQKVEFLVSFYNNEISEKSEIFDDQFSVERPDGSNFTLKIRSTKLEDSAMYFCASSVDMAGGQETQYFGPGTRLLVL.

The chain combines TRBV15 with TRBJ2-7; D is unresolved. The CDR3 spans 13 residues. Per the germline V gene, CDR1 is LNHNV and CDR2 is YYDKDF (reference sequence). V was pared by 4 bases and J by 0 bases, with 7 bases between. The CDR3 region is CATSIGFSYEQYF. As DNA, the CDR3 is TGTGCCACCAGCATTGGCTTCTCCTACGAGCAGTACTTC.

The rearrangement joins TRBV5-4 to TRBJ1-5, with no clear D. The CDR3 sequence is 13 residues long. Germline lookup yields CDR1 SGHNT and CDR2 YYREEE (reference sequence). V dropped 2 bases and J dropped 5 bases, with 8 bases sitting between them. CDR3 loop: CASSFGEDQPQHF. The CDR3 DNA sequence: TGTGCCAGCAGCTTTGGGGAGGATCAGCCCCAGCATTTT.

V usage is TRBV7-8 and J usage is TRBJ1-5; D is unresolved. The CDR3 totals 13 residues. Germline CDR1 reads SGHVS; CDR2 reads FQNEAQ. Trimming shortened V by 2 bases and J by 7 bases, and 9 bases separated the two germline ends. Here the CDR3 reads CASSLSSGQPQHF. As DNA, the CDR3 is TGTGCCAGCAGCTTAAGCTCCGGCCAGCCCCAGCATTTT.

The V and J genes are TRBV18 and TRBJ2-5, with no clear D. The J call may be incorrect, as the DNA end agrees better with TRBJ2-7. This CDR3 has 12 amino acids. The V gene's germline CDR1 is KGHSH and CDR2 LQKENI. As DNA, the CDR3 is TGTGCCAGCTCACCCCAGGACCACGAGCAGTACTTC. This sequence encodes CASSPQDHEQYF.

V and J are TRBV5-8 and TRBJ2-3, with 13 positions matching TRBD2. The V and J ends lost 2 bases and 5 bases, in that order; junction bases with no gene match: 2. Germline assignment: CDR1 SGHTS and CDR2 YDEGEE. CDR3 size: 15 residues. The CDR3 DNA is TGTGCCAGCAGCTTAACTAGCGGGAGGGTAGATACGCAGTATTTT. Translation: CASSLTSGRVDTQYF.

J is TRBJ2-7 and V is TRBV6-1; 7 bases align to TRBD1. Looked up from germline, CDR1 is MNHNS and CDR2 is SASEGT. This CDR3 has 15 residues. Trimming cost V 3 bases and J 4 bases; bases outside gene matches: 9. The CDR3 loop reads CASSDFMGQLYEQYF. In DNA form, the CDR3 reads TGTGCCAGCAGTGATTTTATGGGACAGTTATACGAGCAGTACTTC.

On this clone: This sample includes further DNA sequences coding for the same CDR3. V gene TRBV18 combines with J gene TRBJ2-6, with a tentative D call TRBD1 (5 bases). The ends were cut back, 2 bases at V and 0 bases at J, with 5 bases in the middle. The CDR3 covers 15 residues. Germline V CDR1 and CDR2: KGHSH, LQKENI. DNA of the CDR3: TGTGCCAGCTCACCAACAGGCTCTGGGGCCAACGTCCTGACTTTC. Protein product: CASSPTGSGANVLTF.

The chain carries TRBV29-1 and TRBJ2-7, with 7 bases aligning to TRBD1. CDR3 length: 13 amino acids. The trim removed 4 bases at V and 6 bases at J, leaving 9 bases unmatched. The V gene's germline CDR1 is SQVTM and CDR2 ANQGSEA. CDR3 region: CSVGQAGGREQYF. The CDR3 bases are TGCAGCGTTGGTCAGGCAGGGGGACGCGAGCAGTACTTC.

The chain uses TRBV13 and TRBJ2-7; 13 bases agree with TRBD2. In germline, CDR1 is PRHDT, CDR2 FYEKMQ (reference sequence). The V segment lost 4 bases and the J segment 1 base; nucleotides outside the gene matches: 19. The CDR3 is 21 residues long. This CDR3 is CASSSTQKTSGRWVESYEQYF. The CDR3 DNA is TGTGCCAGCAGCTCAACCCAAAAGACTAGCGGGAGGTGGGTCGAATCCTACGAGCAGTACTTC.

The chain has TRBV27 and TRBJ2-1, with TRBD2 as a possible D gene (5 bases). The CDR3 spans 15 residues. Per germline, CDR1 MNHEY and CDR2 SMNVEV (reference sequence). The V end was cut by 7 bases, the J end by 7 bases, with 20 bases between. The CDR3 reads CASTMDFHENNEQFF. CDR3 sequence (DNA): TGTGCCAGCACCATGGACTTCCACGAAAATAATGAGCAGTTCTTC.

This sequence joins TRBV7-9 and TRBJ1-6; perhaps TRBD1 as D (5 bases). This CDR3 region has 15 residues. With 3 bases removed from V and 7 bases from J, the gap between germline ends came to 13 bases. The germline gives CDR1 SEHNR, CDR2 FQNEAQ (reference sequence). The CDR3, as DNA: TGTGCCAGCAGCTTTGAAGGGGTCGACAATTCACCCCTCCACTTT. It is translated as CASSFEGVDNSPLHF.

This clone was detected once. The chain is built from TRBV5-1 and TRBJ1-4; 8 bases map to TRBD1. The CDR3 is made up of 15 amino acids. Trimming took 0 bases from V and 11 from J; bases not matched to a gene: 9. Per the germline V gene, CDR1 is SGHRS and CDR2 is YFSETQ. The CDR3 coding sequence is TGCGCCAGCAGCTTGGAGGCAGGGGGCGCAGAGAAACTGTTTTTT. It codes for CASSLEAGGAEKLFF.

The chain links TRBV9 to TRBJ1-1; D call uncertain. The V gene lost 3 bases and the J gene lost 2 bases, with 11 bases spanning the gap. Germline V gene lookup returns CDR1 SGDLS and CDR2 YYNGEE. There are 14 residues in the CDR3. CDR3 sequence reads: CASSAIQRNTEAFF. CDR3 nucleotide sequence: TGTGCCAGCAGCGCGATACAACGAAACACTGAAGCTTTCTTT.

This chain joins TRBV5-1 and TRBJ1-1; D remains unclear. This CDR3 has 14 amino acids. Germline V gives CDR1 SGHRS, CDR2 YFSETQ. Between the trimmed V and J ends, which lost 0 bases and 0 bases, there was a span of 6 bases. The CDR3 spells CASSLGGVNTEAFF. The CDR3 coding sequence is TGCGCCAGCAGCTTGGGCGGGGTGAACACTGAAGCTTTCTTT.

The gene calls are TRBV5-4 and TRBJ2-7; D ambiguous. Germline V lookup: CDR1 SGHNT, CDR2 YYREEE (reference sequence). V was pared by 3 bases and J by 2 bases, with 3 bases between. The CDR3 runs to 11 residues. The CDR3 nucleotides read TGTGCCAGCAGCTCCCCCTACGAGCAGTACTTC. Its translation: CASSSPYEQYF.

The V call is TRBV29-1, the J call TRBJ2-6; TRBD1 matches 8 bases. V dropped 3 bases and J dropped 2; count of bases not matched to a gene: 9. This CDR3 spans 17 amino acids. Germline values: CDR1 SQVTM, CDR2 ANQGSEA. The chain's CDR3 is CSVEGDRTSPGANVLTF. CDR3 nucleotide sequence: TGCAGCGTTGAGGGGGACAGGACGTCCCCTGGGGCCAACGTCCTGACTTTC.

The chain combines TRBV19 with TRBJ1-1; D possibly corresponds to TRBD1 (5 bases). V lost 3 bases, J lost 2 bases, and 13 bases lay in between. Looked up from germline, CDR1 is LNHDA and CDR2 is SQIVND (reference sequence). The CDR3 runs 15 residues. The CDR3 DNA reads as TGTGCCAGTAGTATTTCGTGGGGCCTTAACACTGAAGCTTTCTTT. It is translated as CASSISWGLNTEAFF.

This clone was picked up one time. This chain uses TRBV7-3 with TRBJ1-1; D unresolved. Germline lookup yields CDR1 SGHTA and CDR2 FQGTGA. The CDR3 length is 13 residues. The V and J ends lost 1 base and 11 bases respectively, with 14 bases between them. The CDR3 loop reads CASSLIVGEKAFF. Written as DNA, the CDR3 is TGTGCCAGCAGCTTAATCGTTGGGGAGAAGGCTTTCTTT.

The V gene is TRBV5-1, the J gene TRBJ2-3; D unresolved. CDR3 length equals 15 residues. Trimming left V 1 base short and J 2 bases short, with 11 bases between. Germline values: CDR1 SGHRS, CDR2 YFSETQ. Here the CDR3 reads CASSLTPSNTDTQYF. CDR3 coding DNA: TGCGCCAGCAGCTTGACACCGTCCAACACAGATACGCAGTATTTT.

The chain employs TRBV6-1 and TRBJ1-2; D not resolved. The CDR3 has 13 amino acids. Germline V gene sequence: CDR1 MNHNS, CDR2 SASEGT. V was pared by 3 bases and J by 2 bases, with 7 bases between. The CDR3 region is CASSDWENYGYTF. CDR3 DNA: TGTGCCAGCAGTGACTGGGAGAACTATGGCTACACCTTC.

This chain uses TRBV28 with TRBJ1-2; 10 bases line up with TRBD1. J lost 6 bases, V lost 3 bases, and 13 bases had no gene match. The germline V gene has CDR1 MDHEN and CDR2 SYDVKM. This CDR3 contains 17 residues. As DNA, the CDR3 is TGTGCCAGCAGTTTGGGGACCGGGACAGGGGCGGCGGATGGCTACACCTTC. Translated: CASSLGTGTGAADGYTF.

The chain joins TRBV5-6 to TRBJ2-1; 10 bases fit TRBD2. Germline V gene sequence: CDR1 SGHDT, CDR2 YYEEEE. This CDR3 is 16 amino acids long. Trimming cost V 4 bases and J 5 bases; bases outside gene matches: 9. CDR3 DNA sequence: TGTGCCAGCAGCACCTCCCCGGGACTAGCGAACAATGAGCAGTTCTTC. The encoded protein is CASSTSPGLANNEQFF. The variable domain in full, with the rest retrieved from reference TRBV5-6 and TRBJ2-1, is DAGVTQSPTHLIKTRGQQVTLRCSPKSGHDTVSWYQQALGQGPQFIFQYYEEEERQRGNFPDRFSGHQFPNYSSELNVNALLLGDSALYLCASSTSPGLANNEQFFGPGTRLTVL.

The chain is built from TRBV7-9 and TRBJ2-7; possible D gene TRBD2, 7 bases. Germline CDR1 reads SEHNR; CDR2 reads FQNEAQ (reference sequence). This CDR3 is built from 15 residues. The V gene lost 1 base and the J gene lost 7 bases, with 17 bases spanning the gap. In nucleotides, the CDR3 is TGTGCCAGCAGCTTAGAAGGGGGGGCCTACATGGAGCAGTACTTC. It yields the protein CASSLEGGAYMEQYF. Filled out from reference TRBV7-9 and TRBJ2-7, the complete variable domain reads DTGVSQNPRHKITKRGQNVTFRCDPISEHNRLYWYRQTLGQGPEFLTYFQNEAQLEKSRLLSDRFSAERPKGSFSTLEIQRTEQGDSAMYLCASSLEGGAYMEQYFGPGTRLTVT.

A single count supports this clone. This chain links TRBV25-1 with TRBJ2-7; D gene unclear. V gave up 4 bases and J gave up 4 bases, with 17 bases separating them. From germline, CDR1 is MGHDK and CDR2 SYGVNS. The CDR3 runs to 15 residues. The CDR3, as DNA: TGTGCCAGCAGTGGCCCTGGGCTGGCGAGTTACGAGCAGTACTTC. Its translation: CASSGPGLASYEQYF.

The chain joins TRBV27 to TRBJ2-3; TRBD2 aligns across 10 bases. This CDR3 spans 14 amino acids. With V trimmed by 5 bases and J by 5 bases, 4 bases remained unmatched. The germline V gene has CDR1 MNHEY and CDR2 SMNVEV (reference sequence). The CDR3: CASSPRTSGDTQYF. CDR3 sequence (DNA): TGTGCCAGCAGTCCCCGGACTAGCGGAGATACGCAGTATTTT.